This TCR beta chain comes out of a study of CD8+ T cells in alopecia areata. General study results and limits: Between patients, shared TCR sequences were less clear than in mice. This was possibly due in part to HLA diversity in the patient population.

It was from alopecia areata patients that lesional scalp punch biopsies and peripheral blood were collected. The researchers isolated CD4+ and CD8+ T cells from PBMCs by sorting. In the case of this clone: The antigen remains unidentified.

RNA was extracted and reverse transcribed into cDNA as the sequencing template. Clones were sequenced by immunoSEQ multiplex PCR, and TCRdb holds only the in-frame ones, with some missing. The table records more than 95,000 clones, less than 50% of them present only once. CDR1 and CDR2 (germline): SGHRS, YFSETQ. The CDR3 contains 12 residues. V lost 4 bases and J lost 3, with 4 bases in between. V gene TRBV5-1 combines with J gene TRBJ2-2; D unclear. The clonotype comes from a human donor with alopecia areata. Specimen: NKG2D-low CD8+ T cells sorted from blood. CDR3 sequence: CASSPDTGELFF. The CDR3, as DNA: TGCGCCAGCAGCCCAGACACCGGGGAGCTGTTTTTT.